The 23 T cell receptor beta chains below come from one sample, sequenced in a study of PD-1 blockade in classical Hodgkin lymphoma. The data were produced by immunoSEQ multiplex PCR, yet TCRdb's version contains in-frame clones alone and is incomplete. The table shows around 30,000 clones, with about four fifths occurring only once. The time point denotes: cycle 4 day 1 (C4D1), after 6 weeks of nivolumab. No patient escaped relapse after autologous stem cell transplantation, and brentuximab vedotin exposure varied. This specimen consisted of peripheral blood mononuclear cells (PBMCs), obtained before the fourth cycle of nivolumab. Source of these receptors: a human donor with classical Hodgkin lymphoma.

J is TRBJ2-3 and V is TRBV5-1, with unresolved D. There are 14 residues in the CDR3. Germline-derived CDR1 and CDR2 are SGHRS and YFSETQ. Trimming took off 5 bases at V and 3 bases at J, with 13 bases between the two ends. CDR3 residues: CASRVELRTDTQYF. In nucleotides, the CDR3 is TGCGCCAGCAGGGTGGAGCTTCGGACAGATACGCAGTATTTT.

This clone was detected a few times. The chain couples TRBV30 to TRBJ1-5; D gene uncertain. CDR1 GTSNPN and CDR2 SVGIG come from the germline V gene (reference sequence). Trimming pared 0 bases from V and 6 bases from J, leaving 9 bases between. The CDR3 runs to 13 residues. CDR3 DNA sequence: TGTGCCTGGAGTGTAAAGGGAATTCAGCCCCAGCATTTT. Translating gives CAWSVKGIQPQHF.

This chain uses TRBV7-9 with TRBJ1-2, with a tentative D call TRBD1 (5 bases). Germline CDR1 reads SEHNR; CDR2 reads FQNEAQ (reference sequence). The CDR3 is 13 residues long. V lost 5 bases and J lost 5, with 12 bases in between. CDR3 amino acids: CASSEDRAYGYTF. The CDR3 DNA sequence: TGTGCCAGCAGCGAAGACAGAGCATATGGCTACACCTTC.

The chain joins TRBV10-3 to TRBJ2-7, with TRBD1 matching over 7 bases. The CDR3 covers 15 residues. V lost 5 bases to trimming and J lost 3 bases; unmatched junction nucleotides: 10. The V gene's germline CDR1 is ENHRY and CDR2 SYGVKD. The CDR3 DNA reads TGTGCCATCAGTAACGGGACAGTATCCATCTACGAGCAGTACTTC. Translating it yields CAISNGTVSIYEQYF.

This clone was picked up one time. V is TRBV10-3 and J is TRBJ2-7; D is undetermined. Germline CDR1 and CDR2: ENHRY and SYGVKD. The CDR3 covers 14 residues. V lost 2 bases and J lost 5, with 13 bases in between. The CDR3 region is CAISEPVSGHEQYF. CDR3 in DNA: TGTGCCATCAGTGAGCCCGTATCGGGCCACGAGCAGTACTTC.

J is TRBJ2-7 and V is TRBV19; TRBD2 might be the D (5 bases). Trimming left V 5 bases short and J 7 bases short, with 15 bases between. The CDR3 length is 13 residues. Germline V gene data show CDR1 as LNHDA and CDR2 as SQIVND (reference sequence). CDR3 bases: TGTGCCAGTAGTGTCACACTGGACTCGGAGCAGTACTTC. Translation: CASSVTLDSEQYF.

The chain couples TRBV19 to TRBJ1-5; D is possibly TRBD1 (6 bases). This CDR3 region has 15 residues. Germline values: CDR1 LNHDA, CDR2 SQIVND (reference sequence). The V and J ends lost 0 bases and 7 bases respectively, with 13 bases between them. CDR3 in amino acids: CASSIDRGARQPQHF. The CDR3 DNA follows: TGTGCCAGTAGTATAGATCGGGGGGCGCGGCAGCCCCAGCATTTT.

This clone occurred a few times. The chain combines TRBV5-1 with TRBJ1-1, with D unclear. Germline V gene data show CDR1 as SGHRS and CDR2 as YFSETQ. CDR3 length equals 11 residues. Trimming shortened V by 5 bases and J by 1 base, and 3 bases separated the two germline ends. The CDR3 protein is CASRENTEAFF. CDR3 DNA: TGCGCCAGCAGGGAGAACACTGAAGCTTTCTTT.

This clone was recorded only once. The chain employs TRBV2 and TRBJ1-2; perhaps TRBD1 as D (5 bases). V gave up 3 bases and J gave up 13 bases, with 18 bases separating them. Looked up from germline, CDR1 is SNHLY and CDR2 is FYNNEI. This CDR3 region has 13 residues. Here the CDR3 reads CASSDPQGARPTF. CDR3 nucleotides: TGTGCCAGCAGTGATCCGCAGGGTGCTAGGCCCACCTTC.

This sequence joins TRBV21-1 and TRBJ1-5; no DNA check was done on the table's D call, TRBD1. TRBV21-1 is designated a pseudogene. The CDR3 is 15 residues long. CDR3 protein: CASTPSGGMNQPQHF. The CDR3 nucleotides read TGTGCCAGCACCCCTAGTGGGGGCATGAATCAGCCCCAGCATTTT.

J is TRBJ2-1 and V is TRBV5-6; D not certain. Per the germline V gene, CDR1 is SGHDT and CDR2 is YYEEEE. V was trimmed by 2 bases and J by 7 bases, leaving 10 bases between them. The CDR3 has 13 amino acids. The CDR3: CASSFGSRNEQFF. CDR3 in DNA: TGTGCCAGCAGCTTCGGCAGTAGGAATGAGCAGTTCTTC.

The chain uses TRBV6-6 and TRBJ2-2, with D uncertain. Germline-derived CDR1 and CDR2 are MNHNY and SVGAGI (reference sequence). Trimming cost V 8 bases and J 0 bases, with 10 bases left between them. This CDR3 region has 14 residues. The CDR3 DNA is TGTGCCAGCCTGAGAAGCGCGAACACCGGGGAGCTGTTTTTT. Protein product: CASLRSANTGELFF.

The CDR3 nucleotides are TGTGCCAGCAGCTTTTCGTCGGGCAGGGGGCGGCCTGAAGCTTTCTTT. This encodes CASSFSSGRGRPEAFF. The chain combines TRBV7-9 with TRBJ1-1; 8 bases fit TRBD1. After removal of 3 bases from V and 6 bases from J, the junction contained 12 bases not matched to a gene. The CDR3 has 16 amino acids. Per germline, CDR1 SEHNR and CDR2 FQNEAQ (reference sequence).

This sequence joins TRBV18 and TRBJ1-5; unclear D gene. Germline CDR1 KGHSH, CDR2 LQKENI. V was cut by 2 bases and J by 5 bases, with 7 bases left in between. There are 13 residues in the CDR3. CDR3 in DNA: TGTGCCAGCTCACCAAAGCCGGATCAGCCCCAGCATTTT. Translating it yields CASSPKPDQPQHF.

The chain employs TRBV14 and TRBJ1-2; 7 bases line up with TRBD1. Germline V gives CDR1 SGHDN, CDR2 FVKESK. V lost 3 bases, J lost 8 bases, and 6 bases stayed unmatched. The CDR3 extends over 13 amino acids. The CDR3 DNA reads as TGTGCCAGCAGCCAGGGACAGCGTCTCGGCTACACCTTC. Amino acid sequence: CASSQGQRLGYTF.

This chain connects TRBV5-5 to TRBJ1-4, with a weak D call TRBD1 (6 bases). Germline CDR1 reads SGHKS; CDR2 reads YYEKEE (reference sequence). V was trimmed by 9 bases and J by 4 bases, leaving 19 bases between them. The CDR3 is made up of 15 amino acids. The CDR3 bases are TGTGCCAAAATAACGGTGGGGGCCGGTAATGAAAAACTGTTTTTT. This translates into CAKITVGAGNEKLFF.

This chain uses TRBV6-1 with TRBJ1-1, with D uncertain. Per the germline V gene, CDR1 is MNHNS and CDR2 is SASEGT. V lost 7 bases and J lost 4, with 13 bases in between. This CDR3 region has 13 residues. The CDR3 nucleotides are TGTGCCAGCACCGAGAGTCCTGGCACTGAAGCTTTCTTT. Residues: CASTESPGTEAFF.

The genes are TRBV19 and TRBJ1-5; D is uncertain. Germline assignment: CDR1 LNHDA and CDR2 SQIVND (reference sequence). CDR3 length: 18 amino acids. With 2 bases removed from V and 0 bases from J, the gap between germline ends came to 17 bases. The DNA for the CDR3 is TGTGCCAGTAGTATAAGAGTGGATTGGGATTCTAGCAATCAGCCCCAGCATTTT. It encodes CASSIRVDWDSSNQPQHF.

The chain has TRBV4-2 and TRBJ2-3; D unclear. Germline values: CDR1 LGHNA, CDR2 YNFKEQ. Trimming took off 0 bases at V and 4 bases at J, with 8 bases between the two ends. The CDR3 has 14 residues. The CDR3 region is CASSQEMTSDTQYF. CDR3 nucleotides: TGTGCCAGCAGCCAAGAAATGACTTCAGATACGCAGTATTTT.

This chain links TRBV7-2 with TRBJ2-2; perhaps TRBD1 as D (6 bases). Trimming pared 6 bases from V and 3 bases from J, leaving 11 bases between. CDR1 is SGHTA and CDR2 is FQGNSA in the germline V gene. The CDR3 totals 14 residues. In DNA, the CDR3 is TGTGCCAGCAGACAGGACAGCCACACCGGGGAGCTGTTTTTT. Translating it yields CASRQDSHTGELFF.

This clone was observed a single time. In nucleotides, the CDR3 is TGTGCCAGCAGTTTCCGAGGGGCGAACTATGGCTACACCTTC. This codes for CASSFRGANYGYTF. The genes are TRBV28 and TRBJ1-2, with a tentative D call TRBD1 (5 bases). The CDR3 runs to 14 residues. Germline loops: CDR1 MDHEN, CDR2 SYDVKM. Between the trimmed V and J ends, which lost 3 bases and 2 bases, there was a span of 10 bases.

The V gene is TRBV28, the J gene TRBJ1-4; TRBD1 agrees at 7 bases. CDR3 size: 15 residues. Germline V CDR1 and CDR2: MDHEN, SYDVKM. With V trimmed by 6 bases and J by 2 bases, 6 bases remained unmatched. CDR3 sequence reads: CASRRNRGTNEKLFF. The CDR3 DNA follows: TGTGCCAGCAGGCGAAACAGGGGCACTAATGAAAAACTGTTTTTT.

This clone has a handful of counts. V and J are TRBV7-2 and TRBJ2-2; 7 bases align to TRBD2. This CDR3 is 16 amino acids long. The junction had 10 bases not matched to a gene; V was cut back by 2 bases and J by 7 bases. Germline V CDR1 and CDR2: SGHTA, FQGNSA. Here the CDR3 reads CASSLSVLAVRGELFF. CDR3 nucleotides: TGTGCCAGCAGCTTATCTGTGCTAGCGGTACGCGGGGAGCTGTTTTTT.